This T cell receptor (beta chain) is drawn from a study of regulatory T cells in long-lasting Graves disease. Broader study findings: Whereas around 970 public clonotypes were shared by new patients, persistent patients shared more, at about 2,500.

This clonotype was detected only a few times. Its cognate antigen is unknown. Noted time point: newly diagnosed GD, antithyroid drugs for less than 3 months. Extracted RNA from PBMCs served as the source of the TCR library. Tubes containing EDTA received approximately 9.8 milliliters of drawn peripheral blood. CDR1 is SGHDT, CDR2 YYEEEE, per germline. The CDR3 is 13 amino acids. V shed 4 bases and J 4 bases; nucleotides not matched to a gene: 2. Relying on iRepertoire HTBI primers and Arm-PCR of CDR3 regions, the team built TCR beta libraries. TCRdb analysed the multiplex PCR reads with MiXCR anew, one entry per CDR3 protein. This table has about 440,000 distinct CDR3 sequences, about 15% appearing once. These data also featured in a second study, about T cells in Graves' hyperthyroidism and ophthalmopathy. In that study: First-round RT-PCR of the TCR CDR3 relied on the HTBI primer set. Ophthalmopathy cases were set apart from stable hyperthyroidism by a 13 V-J model.

The sample here was peripheral blood mononuclear cells (PBMCs), taken at new diagnosis, from a patient treated with antithyroid drugs. The chain is built from TRBV5-6 and TRBJ2-1; 7 nucleotides align to TRBD2. The sequence came from a woman in her 30s with Graves disease. CDR3 sequence reads: CASSAGAYNEQFF. In DNA form, the CDR3 reads TGTGCCAGCAGCGCGGGAGCGTACAATGAGCAGTTCTTC.